The source of this TCR beta chain is a study of cytomegalovirus exposure and HLA in healthy donors (dated by TCRdb to between 2016 and 2019). Notes on the research overall: According to an earlier analysis of a few hundred of the donors, 200 million or so T cells yielded approximately 120 million unique TCR beta sequences and around 280 Gb of sequence data. Around 300 gigabases of sequencing data and approximately 85 million unique TCR sequences were included in an early release covering around 600 HLA-typed donors. The genetic ancestry cluster associated with self-reported Caucasian donors included 65% to 90% of the 398 genotyped donors. The study was designed to test whether signatures of past pathogen exposure could be identified by cataloging public T cell receptors. The T cell repertoires of 550 to 850 subjects were profiled by immunosequencing and related to cytomegalovirus serostatus. Along with the roughly 700-subject first cohort, a separate validation cohort of over a hundred different subjects was used. High-throughput TCR immunosequencing, statistical association of individual TCRs with disease status, and machine learning were combined to predict cytomegalovirus infection status. To study patterns of TCR occurrence, a later analysis re-analyzed previously published TCR beta repertoires from 600 to 750 donors and added high-resolution HLA genotyping. In the later analysis, no new phenotypic data were used to find candidate immune exposures; instead, reliance was placed on TCR beta sequences and their occurrence across donors. An earlier analysis of 587 of the donors applied high-throughput TCR beta sequencing to assess whether each TCR beta V gene segment acted as functional or pseudogenic. Donor age, sex, ethnicity and CMV serostatus were compiled together with the repertoire data. A later genetic analysis used genome-wide SNP genotypes for about 65% of the roughly 670 donors, treating that subset as a discovery cohort. Every discovery cohort repertoire had been produced on one sequencing platform. Both class I and class II loci were covered by HLA typing, at four-digit resolution. The number of donors typed differed by locus, with about 620-630 for A, B, C, DRB1 and DQB1, around 520 for DQA1, 600 to 610 for DPA1, and about 450 for DPB1. A few DR-DQ haplotypes were treated as single units for association and clustering because of strong linkage in the cohort. Across some 400 genotyped donors of the cohort, an average of roughly 250,000 unique TCR beta nucleotide sequences per donor were sequenced, and approximately 19% of those sequences were non-productive.

Overall study outcomes, separate from this receptor: The only immune exposure information available for the cohort was CMV serostatus. When HLA alleles, especially DR and DQ, strongly co-occurred, attributing TCR associations to individual alleles was difficult. In vitro tests confirmed that three of the cytomegalovirus-associated TCR beta chains recognize cytomegalovirus antigens. Correlated functional status among segregating V segments might be attributable to linkage disequilibrium, but an unknown experimental factor could not be ruled out. A further reported finding was that TCR beta sequences accurately predicted the HLA-A and HLA-B alleles for most subjects in the first cohort. Roughly uniform sequencing depth across donors was assumed in presence/absence analyses, although this assumption may not hold. According to the authors, the approach could potentially be generalized to other disease states and immunological phenotypes. In a later analysis, TCR association rates were found to vary across HLA loci, with the most associated TCRs seen for DRB1 alleles and the fewest for HLA-C alleles. Only TCR beta chains were sequenced in this cohort, and the absence of alpha or paired-chain data limited detectable features. In the study, approximately 160 TCR beta chains were listed as associated with cytomegalovirus. Cytomegalovirus status was reported to be diagnosed by the classifier with high specificity and sensitivity in both the original and validation cohorts. In a later analysis, most CMV-associated TCR beta chains were found to appear HLA-restricted, with HLA associations seemingly driven largely by CMV exposure. An association between a missense DCLRE1C variant and V-gene and J-gene trimming of TCR beta chains was found in a later genetic analysis and replicated in an independent cohort. In an earlier analysis of more than 450 of the donors, most TCR beta V segments were observed in productive rearrangements about 87% or about 30% of the time, broadly matching IMGT annotations. Over 15 rarely observed V segments, including chromosome 9 orphons, were excluded from the earlier analysis of approximately 500 of the donors because counts were too low. Because HLA typing was missing for some donors at each locus, association tests included only the typed subset. At a false discovery rate of 0.05, a later analysis linked under 20,000 TCR beta sequences to specific HLA alleles. A later genetic analysis reported fewer N-insertions in productive TCRs among donors in an Asian-associated ancestry cluster than the approximately 670-donor mean. Compared with equally common non-associated chains, HLA-associated TCR beta chains in a later analysis were more clonally expanded and had lower generation probabilities. Most TCR sequences were observed very rarely across donors, whereas some public TCRs were present in many individuals. According to a later analysis, parvovirus B19, influenza, CMV and Epstein-Barr virus appeared linked to several top co-occurrence clusters. A cluster of highly shared sequence variants was judged likely to be a technical artifact of the sequencing pipeline.

As regards this clone: The target of this receptor is not known. No base quality values were provided; no much bigger clone lies one nucleotide off.

The method behind the library was the immunoSEQ multiplex PCR assay. A mixture of 60 forward primers for TCR Vbeta segments and 13 reverse primers for TCR Jbeta segments was used in the multiplex PCR. The CDR3 region of rearranged TCR beta genes was amplified from genomic DNA by a multiplex PCR assay. Amplified TCR beta libraries were sequenced as 87-base-pair reads on the Illumina HiSeq System. The study's own analysis went as follows. In a later analysis, roughly 80 million unique TCR beta chains were counted across the approximately 640 repertoires, and about 10 million of these chains were shared by at least two donors. To remove PCR and sequencing errors, raw reads were error-corrected and collapsed into unique sequences using a nearest-neighbor algorithm that merged closely related sequences. To assign V, D and J gene segments, CDR3 sequences were aligned to IMGT reference sequences. For a sequence to be retained, a match of at least six nucleotides was required to both a V gene segment and a J gene segment. A rearrangement counted as productive if the CDR3 had no stop codons and remained in frame with V and J, and every other rearrangement counted as non-productive. CDR3 was defined by IMGT convention, running from the second conserved V-encoded cysteine to the conserved J-encoded phenylalanine. In an earlier analysis of more than 550 of the donors, sequences lacking an unambiguous match to a single V gene segment were excluded. In an earlier analysis of several hundred of the donors, V segments were called functional above 56.7% productive rearrangements and were called segregating when the between-donor standard deviation exceeded 5%. To diagnose cytomegalovirus status from the catalog of TCR beta chain sequences, a statistical classification framework was built. In a later analysis, V and J genes were assigned by comparing TCR nucleotide sequences against IMGT/GENE-DB human TR gene sequences. In a later analysis, CDR3 sequences and most-parsimonious VDJ recombination scenarios were assigned using the TCRdist pipeline. In a later analysis, each TCR beta chain was defined by its CDR3 amino acid sequence together with its V-gene family, and reads lacking a unique V-gene family were excluded. In a later analysis, fewer than 600 highly shared, low-generation-probability nucleotide sequences were removed to address suspected cross-contamination and a sequencing artifact. For each public chain, a later analysis derived a clonal expansion index from normalized ranks of inferred template counts within each repertoire. Generation probabilities in a later analysis came from a VDJ recombination model fitted to out-of-frame rearrangements, and those results were checked against IGoR. A later analysis scored TCR-TCR, TCR-HLA and TCR-CMV co-occurrence with hypergeometric tests, applying a repertoire-size bias correction to TCR pairs. A later analysis estimated false discovery rates by permuting HLA or CMV assignments 20 times. In a later analysis, co-occurring TCRs were grouped with DBSCAN, and TCRdist sequence similarity was added when clustering was performed within HLA-allele-positive subsets. Repertoires with fewer than 30,000 or more than 120,000 public chains, plus five repertoires with anomalous nucleotide sharing, were excluded from co-occurrence clustering. Imported from immuneACCESS, the table was reduced by TCRdb to in-frame sequences with V and J called. These copies leave out some clones; in studies compared against another copy, an unresolved V gene accounts for under half, and the cause of the remainder is not known. From that table come the V and J calls and clone size; the DNA was used to work out D and trimming. This sample has about 82,000 clones in its table, and 60% to 80% of those were observed once. Together, the top ten hold 3.3% of the sample.

In total, 600 or so healthy bone marrow donors made up the cohort. All cohort members were sampled while nominally healthy, although unrecorded immune exposures were likely present. The donor was CMV seronegative and belonged to the group of approximately 320 seronegative cohort members. Every donor gave a peripheral blood sample, and the peripheral blood mononuclear cells from that sample were used for TCR beta sequencing. The Qiagen DNeasy Blood Extraction Kit was used to extract genomic DNA from the blood cell samples. This TCR was sampled from a man aged 50-60 years in good health and CMV-seronegative. The specimen was PBMCs.

The CDR3 sequence is CASSVEAGSGSPLHF. The DNA sequence is as follows: TGTGCCAGCAGCGTAGAGGCGGGGTCTGGATCACCCCTCCACTTT. The chain is encoded by TRBV9 joined to TRBJ1-6; the D gene is unclear. The CDR3 sequence holds 15 residues, the cysteine and phenylalanine included. Only the CDR3 portion is preserved as DNA: 45 bases, with reading frame beginning at the first base. For CDR1 and CDR2, the germline V gene lists SGDLS and YYNGEE. V and J are truncated by 0 bases and 10 bases respectively, leaving an intervening sequence of 14 bases. The full variable domain, completed from the reference TRBV9 and TRBJ1-6 proteins outside the CDR3, reads DSGVTQTPKHLITATGQRVTLRCSPRSGDLSVYWYQQSLDQGLQFLIQYYNGEERAKGNILERFSAQQFPDLHSELNLSSLELGDSALYFCASSVEAGSGSPLHFGNGTRLTVT.